This record concerns one TCR beta chain sequence. It has no known antigen specificity. There are no base qualities to consult, and no much larger clone falls within one base. The sample is drawn from a study of OX40 agonist ivuxolimab in advanced cancers. Background for the entire study: The costimulatory receptor OX40 (CD134) was targeted by ivuxolimab, a fully human IgG2 agonistic monoclonal antibody. Intravenous ivuxolimab was administered to patients every 2 weeks at six dose levels: 0.01, 0.1, 0.3, 1.5, 3 and 10 mg/kg. Among the roughly 50 dose-escalation patients, around 20 had hepatocellular carcinoma, 15 melanoma, 9 renal cell carcinoma and 9 head and neck cancer. In the dose-escalation cohort, approximately 82% of patients were male, and the mean age was approximately 60 years, with a range of about 20 to 90. Prior anti-PD-1, anti-PD-L1 or anti-CTLA-4 therapy was permitted, and checkpoint inhibitors had been received by 30% to 40% of dose-escalation patients. Partial responses were achieved by three dose-escalation patients, of whom one had hepatocellular carcinoma and two had cutaneous melanoma. Peripheral TCRbeta sequencing was intended to test whether TCR sequence diversity was altered and clonal T-cell expansion was caused by ivuxolimab. The monotherapy dose-escalation portion (N ≈ 57 patients) of the phase I ivuxolimab trial is reported in the paper. What the study reported, not specific to this receptor: Low levels of normalized T-cell clonal expansion were also seen in some patients who did not respond. At doses from 0.1 to 3.0 mg/kg, clonal expansion was seen in both CD4+ and CD8+ blood T cells between baseline and week 6. After ivuxolimab, CD8+ T cells had more expanded clones than CD4+ T cells on average. Which antigens the clonally expanded peripheral T cells were specific for was not determined. In the 0.1-3.0 mg/kg groups, partial responders had among the lowest normalized peripheral clonal expansion, particularly in CD8+ T cells.

The V end gives up 8 bases and the J end 2 bases, leaving 8 bases in the junction not matched to a gene. CDR1 is given as SNHLY and CDR2 as FYNNEI, both from the germline V gene. The CDR3 holds 14 amino acids from the cysteine to the phenylalanine. Solely the CDR3 DNA is kept, with 42 bases framed from the first base. Genomic DNA was isolated from the sorted cells so that the TCRbeta CDR3 region could be sequenced. TCRbeta CDR3 regions were sequenced using the immunoSEQ Assay. The immuneACCESS repertoire file appears here via TCRdb, limited to in-frame rearrangements. These files lack a portion of the clones; in checked studies, under half of the deficit traces to unresolved V genes, and the cause of the others is not known. Present in this sample are some 70,000 clones, about 81% of which were seen just once. Around 2.4% of the sample comes from the top ten. The trial excluded patients who had a history of autoimmune disease or were on systemic immunosuppression. In every dose cohort, peripheral blood was drawn for TCR sequencing at baseline, cycle 4 day 1, and cycle 7 day 1. The samples were taken from a phase I, first-in-human, multicenter, open-label dose-escalation trial of ivuxolimab. Adults with locally advanced or metastatic head and neck squamous cell, hepatocellular, melanoma or renal cell carcinoma were enrolled in the trial. CD4+ and CD8+ T cells were sorted separately from peripheral blood before TCR sequencing.

The sample in question was CD4+ or CD8+ T cells sorted from blood, obtained in a trial of the OX40 agonist ivuxolimab. This receptor chain uses TRBV2 and TRBJ2-5; 7 middle bases align to TRBD1. The receptor's source is an adult with an advanced solid tumor such as melanoma, head and neck, liver or kidney cancer. The sequence in DNA is TGTGCCAGCCGCTTCATACAGGGGCAAGAGACCCAGTACTTC. The encoded protein is CASRFIQGQETQYF.